The clone carrying this T cell receptor beta chain was detected ten times or more. Its antigen is unknown. The data stem from a study of T cells in Graves' hyperthyroidism and ophthalmopathy. Active moderate-to-severe ophthalmopathy, Clinical Activity Score at least 3, NOSPECS at least 4, under 3 months' duration. Uncontrolled infection, other autoimmune disease, pregnancy or lactation barred patients from enrollment. Thyroid ultrasound, orbital computed tomography, clinical symptoms, and serum thyroxine and TRAb underpinned diagnoses. This CDR3 comprises 15 residues. The junction had 4 bases not matched to a gene; V was cut back by 6 bases and J by 2 bases. CDR1 ENHRY and CDR2 SYGVKD come from the germline V gene. Broader study findings: Within blood appeared most thyroid clonotypes that had expanded above 0.001.

The source material, RNA transcripts, was used to amplify TCR beta CDR3 regions. First-round RT-PCR targeting the TCR CDR3 was performed with the HTBI primer set. TCRdb recomputed calls from the multiplex PCR reads with MiXCR, one row per CDR3 protein. The data show approximately 430,000 distinct CDR3 sequences, 14% to 15% seen once. The sequenced sample consisted of blood. The receptor's source is a man aged 18 to 29 with Graves' ophthalmopathy. The V call is TRBV10-3, the J call TRBJ2-3; 11 bases agree with TRBD2. CDR3 nucleotide sequence: TGTGCCATCAGCAGACTAGCGGGGCCCACAGATACGCAGTATTTT. As protein: CAISRLAGPTDTQYF.